Below are 12 T cell receptor beta chains sequenced from a single sample in a study of T-cell reconstitution after alpha-beta-depleted transplantation in children. A library of TCRbeta sequences, prepared with unique molecular identifiers, was generated. TCRdb re-called the PCR reads through MiXCR, storing one row per CDR3 protein. The table records 300,000 to 400,000 distinct CDR3 sequences, 10% to 15% of them present only once. The material sequenced was PBMCs, taken from the stem cell graft. The receptors come from a human donor who donated a stem cell graft to a child with Fanconi anemia.

The CDR3 here is CASSRSAGRKQETQYF. In DNA, the CDR3 is TGTGCCAGCAGTCGGAGTGCGGGCCGCAAGCAAGAGACCCAGTACTTC. This chain links TRBV7-2 with TRBJ2-5; D perhaps matches TRBD2 (5 bases). This CDR3 comprises 16 residues. V was clipped by 6 bases and J by 2 bases, with 19 bases between them. CDR1 SGHTA and CDR2 FQGNSA come from the germline V gene.

This clonotype was detected many times. The chain has TRBV5-1 and TRBJ2-1; unclear D gene. V was pared by 0 bases and J by 5 bases, with 12 bases between. The CDR3 runs 15 residues. The V gene's germline CDR1 is SGHRS and CDR2 YFSETQ. CDR3 amino acids: CASSLVPDSNNEQFF. CDR3 coding DNA: TGCGCCAGCAGCTTGGTTCCAGACTCTAACAATGAGCAGTTCTTC.

This clonotype was seen ten or more times. The rearrangement uses TRBV29-1 and TRBJ2-1; TRBD1 matches 7 bases. In germline, CDR1 is SQVTM, CDR2 ANQGSEA. The ends lost 8 bases at V and 0 bases at J; junction bases unmatched: 16. This CDR3 spans 17 amino acids. CDR3 coding DNA: TGCAGCATAACAGGGGCCCCCGGCCTTAACTCCTACAATGAGCAGTTCTTC. Its protein product is CSITGAPGLNSYNEQFF.

The genes are TRBV19 and TRBJ1-1, with TRBD1 identical over 7 bases. Germline values: CDR1 LNHDA, CDR2 SQIVND (reference sequence). V gave up 3 bases and J gave up 9 bases; unmatched junction bases: 7. The CDR3 runs 13 residues. The CDR3: CASSMGDRVKAFF. CDR3 in DNA: TGTGCCAGTAGTATGGGAGACAGGGTGAAAGCTTTCTTT.

The CDR3 is CATSDLAGGPYNEQFF. CDR3 DNA: TGTGCCACCAGTGATTTAGCGGGGGGGCCCTACAATGAGCAGTTCTTC. The chain employs TRBV24-1 and TRBJ2-1; 10 bases align to TRBD2. Trimming removed 1 base from V and 2 bases from J; junction bases left unmatched: 1. This CDR3 is built from 16 residues. The V gene's germline CDR1 is KGHDR and CDR2 SFDVKD.

The J gene is TRBJ1-1, the V gene TRBV20-1, with 8 bases that match TRBD1. Germline loops: CDR1 DFQATT, CDR2 SNEGSKA (reference sequence). J was trimmed by 7 bases and V by 5 bases; bases with no gene match: 6. This CDR3 has 12 amino acids. CDR3 protein: CSASGQGGEAFF. Written as DNA, the CDR3 is TGCAGTGCTTCTGGACAGGGAGGTGAAGCTTTCTTT.

The genes are TRBV29-1 and TRBJ1-1, with D hard to call. Trimming took 8 bases from V and 7 from J, leaving 14 bases between them. Germline V CDR1 and CDR2: SQVTM, ANQGSEA. CDR3 length equals 11 residues. The CDR3 region is CSPRTGIEAFF. The CDR3 DNA reads TGCAGCCCTCGCACTGGGATTGAAGCTTTCTTT.

This rearrangement joins TRBV7-2 to TRBJ1-6; D is ambiguous. Germline loops: CDR1 SGHTA, CDR2 FQGNSA. The CDR3 is 15 amino acids. V lost 1 base, J lost 9 bases, and 13 bases lay in between. CDR3 sequence (DNA): TGTGCCAGCAGCTTAGTGGGCAGAAGTAGTTCACCCCTCCACTTT. This encodes CASSLVGRSSSPLHF.

This clonotype was picked up many times. The chain's CDR3 is CASSLMSGSRGYTF. The CDR3 nucleotides are TGTGCCAGCAGTTTAATGAGTGGCTCCCGTGGCTACACCTTC. The V gene is TRBV27, the J gene TRBJ1-2; the D is unclear. Per the germline V gene, CDR1 is MNHEY and CDR2 is SMNVEV (reference sequence). The CDR3 runs 14 residues. V lost 2 bases to trimming and J lost 7 bases, with 14 bases between them.

In this sample, this clonotype turned up a few times. This sequence joins TRBV7-6 and TRBJ1-1; D not certain. V lost 5 bases and J lost 8, with 15 bases in between. The CDR3 contains 13 residues. Germline-derived CDR1 and CDR2 are SGHVS and FNYEAQ. The CDR3 protein is CASSRSTQQEAFF. The CDR3, as DNA: TGTGCCAGCAGCCGAAGTACCCAACAGGAAGCTTTCTTT.

There are many counts of this clonotype. CDR3 residues: CASSKGQLETGELFF. DNA of the CDR3: TGCGCCAGCAGCAAAGGACAGCTTGAAACCGGGGAGCTGTTTTTT. The chain combines TRBV5-1 with TRBJ2-2; D perhaps matches TRBD1 (6 bases). In germline, CDR1 is SGHRS, CDR2 YFSETQ. V lost 4 bases and J 5 bases, leaving 15 bases between the germline ends. CDR3 length: 15 amino acids.

The sample holds a few counts of this clonotype. V and J are TRBV15 and TRBJ2-2, with a tentative D call TRBD2 (5 bases). The V end was cut by 3 bases, the J end by 3 bases, with 17 bases between. This CDR3 comprises 17 residues. The germline CDR1 and CDR2 sequences are LNHNV and YYDKDF (reference sequence). As DNA, the CDR3 is TGTGCCACCAGCAGGGGATCCGGGATTGGGGACACCGGGGAGCTGTTTTTT. Translating it yields CATSRGSGIGDTGELFF. The variable domain in full, with the rest retrieved from reference TRBV15 and TRBJ2-2, is DAMVIQNPRYQVTQFGKPVTLSCSQTLNHNVMYWYQQKSSQAPKLLFHYYDKDFNNEADTPDNFQSRRPNTSFCFLDIRSPGLGDTAMYLCATSRGSGIGDTGELFFGEGSRLTVL.